This T cell receptor beta chain came from a study of cytotoxic CD8 clonotypes in ibrutinib-treated CLL. Sequencing was performed with immunoSEQ multiplex PCR; in TCRdb, only in-frame clones are kept and a portion is missing. The sample lists under 150,000 clones; about 91% were seen once. Note on this clone: Its target is unknown.

Study-level points and caveats: Clonality at baseline surpassed age-matched healthy donors and tracked circulating CD8+ T-cell counts.

Genomic DNA (around 2 micrograms) was obtained from cryopreserved PBMCs for construction of TCR beta libraries. The clonotype comes from a human donor with chronic lymphocytic leukemia. The material was PBMCs, obtained after 12 months of ibrutinib treatment.

Written as DNA, the CDR3 is TGTGCCATCGGAGCCTCACCTGTCTACGAGCAGTACTTC. Translating it yields CAIGASPVYEQYF. The V and J genes are TRBV27 and TRBJ2-7; D gene uncertain. This CDR3 has 13 residues. Per germline, CDR1 MNHEY and CDR2 SMNVEV (reference sequence). V was pared by 10 bases and J by 3 bases, with 16 bases between.